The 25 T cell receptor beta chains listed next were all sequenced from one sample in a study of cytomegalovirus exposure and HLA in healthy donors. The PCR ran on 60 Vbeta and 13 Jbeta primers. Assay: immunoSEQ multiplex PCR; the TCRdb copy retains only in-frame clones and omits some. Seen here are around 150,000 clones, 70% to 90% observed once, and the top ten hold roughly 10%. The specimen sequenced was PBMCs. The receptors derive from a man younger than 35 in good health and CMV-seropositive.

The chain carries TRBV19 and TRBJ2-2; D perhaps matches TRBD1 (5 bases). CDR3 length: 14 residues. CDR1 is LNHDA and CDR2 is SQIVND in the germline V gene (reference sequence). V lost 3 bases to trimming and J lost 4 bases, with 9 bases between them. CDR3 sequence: CASSIRDATGELFF. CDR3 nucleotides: TGTGCCAGTAGTATCAGGGATGCCACCGGGGAGCTGTTTTTT.

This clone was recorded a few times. The CDR3 DNA reads TGTGCCAGCAGTGAAGCAGGGGGTCGTCAGCCCCAGCATTTT. Its translation is CASSEAGGRQPQHF. J is TRBJ1-5 and V is TRBV6-1; maybe TRBD1 (6 bases). Germline lookup yields CDR1 MNHNS and CDR2 SASEGT. V lost 0 bases and J 6 bases, leaving 9 bases between the germline ends. The CDR3 loop spans 14 amino acids.

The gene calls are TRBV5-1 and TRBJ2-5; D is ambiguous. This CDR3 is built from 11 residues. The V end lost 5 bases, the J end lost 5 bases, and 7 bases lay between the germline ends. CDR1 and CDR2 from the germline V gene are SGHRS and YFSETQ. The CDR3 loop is CASSSAETQYF. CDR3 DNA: TGCGCCAGCAGTTCCGCGGAGACCCAGTACTTC.

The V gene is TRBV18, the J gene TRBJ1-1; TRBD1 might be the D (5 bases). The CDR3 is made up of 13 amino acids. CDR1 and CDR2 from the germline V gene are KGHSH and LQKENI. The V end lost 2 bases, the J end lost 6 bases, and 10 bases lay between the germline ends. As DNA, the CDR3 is TGTGCCAGCTCACCATCAGGGTTTGCTGAAGCTTTCTTT. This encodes CASSPSGFAEAFF.

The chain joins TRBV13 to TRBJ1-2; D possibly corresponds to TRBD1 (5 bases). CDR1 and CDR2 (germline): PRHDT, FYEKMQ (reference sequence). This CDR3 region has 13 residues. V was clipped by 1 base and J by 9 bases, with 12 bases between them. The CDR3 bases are TGTGCCAGCAGCTTAGCAGGCAGGGTTAGCTACACCTTC. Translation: CASSLAGRVSYTF. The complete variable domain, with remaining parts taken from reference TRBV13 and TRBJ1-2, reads AAGVIQSPRHLIKEKRETATLKCYPIPRHDTVYWYQQGPGQDPQFLISFYEKMQSDKGSIPDRFSAQQFSDYHSELNMSSLELGDSALYFCASSLAGRVSYTFGSGTRLTVV.

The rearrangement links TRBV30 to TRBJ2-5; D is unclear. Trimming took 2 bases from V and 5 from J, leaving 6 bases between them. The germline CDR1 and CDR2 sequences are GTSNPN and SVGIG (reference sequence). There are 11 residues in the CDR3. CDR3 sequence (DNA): TGTGCCTGGAGTCCTCGGGAGACCCAGTACTTC. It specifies CAWSPRETQYF. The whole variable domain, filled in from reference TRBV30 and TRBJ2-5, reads SQTIHQWPATLVQPVGSPLSLECTVEGTSNPNLYWYRQAAGRGLQLLFYSVGIGQISSEVPQNLSASRPQDRQFILSSKKLLLSDSGFYLCAWSPRETQYFGPGTRLLVL.

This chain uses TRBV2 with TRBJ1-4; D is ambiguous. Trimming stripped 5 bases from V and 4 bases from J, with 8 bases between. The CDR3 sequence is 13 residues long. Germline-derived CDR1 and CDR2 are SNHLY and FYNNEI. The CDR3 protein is CASSSGYNEKLFF. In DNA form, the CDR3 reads TGTGCCAGCAGTTCCGGTTATAATGAAAAACTGTTTTTT.

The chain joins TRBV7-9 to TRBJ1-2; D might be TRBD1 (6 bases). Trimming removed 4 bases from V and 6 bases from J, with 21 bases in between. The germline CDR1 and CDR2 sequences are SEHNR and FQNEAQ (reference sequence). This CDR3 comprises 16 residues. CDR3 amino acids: CASSSTPQGRRDGYTF. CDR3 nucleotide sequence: TGTGCCAGCAGCTCGACCCCCCAGGGGCGCCGTGATGGCTACACCTTC.

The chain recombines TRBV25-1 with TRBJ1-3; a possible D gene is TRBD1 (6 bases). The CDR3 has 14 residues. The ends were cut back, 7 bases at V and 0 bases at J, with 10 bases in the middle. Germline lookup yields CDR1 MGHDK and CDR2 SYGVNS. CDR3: CASTDRLSGNTIYF. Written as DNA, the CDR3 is TGTGCCAGCACGGACAGACTCTCTGGAAACACCATATATTTT.

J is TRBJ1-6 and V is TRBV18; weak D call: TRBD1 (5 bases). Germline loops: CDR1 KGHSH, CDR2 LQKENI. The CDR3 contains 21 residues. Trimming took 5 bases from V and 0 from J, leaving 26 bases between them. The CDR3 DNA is TGTGCCAGCTCAAAGTTTTCCGGGCAGGGCGATCGTAGCTCCTATAATTCACCCCTCCACTTT. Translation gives CASSKFSGQGDRSSYNSPLHF.

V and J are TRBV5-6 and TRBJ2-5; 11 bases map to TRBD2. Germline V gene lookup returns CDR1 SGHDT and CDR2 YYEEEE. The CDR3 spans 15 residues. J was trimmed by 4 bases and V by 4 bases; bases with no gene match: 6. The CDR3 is CASSLAGTSGETQYF. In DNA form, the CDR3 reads TGTGCCAGCAGCCTCGCCGGGACTAGCGGAGAGACCCAGTACTTC.

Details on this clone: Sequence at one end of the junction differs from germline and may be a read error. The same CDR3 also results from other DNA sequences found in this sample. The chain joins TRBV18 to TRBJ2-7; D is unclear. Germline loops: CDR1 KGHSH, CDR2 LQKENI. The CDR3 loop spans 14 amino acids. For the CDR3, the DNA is TGTGCTAGCTCACCACTCCCACAGATTAACGAGCAGTACTTC. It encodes CASSPLPQINEQYF.

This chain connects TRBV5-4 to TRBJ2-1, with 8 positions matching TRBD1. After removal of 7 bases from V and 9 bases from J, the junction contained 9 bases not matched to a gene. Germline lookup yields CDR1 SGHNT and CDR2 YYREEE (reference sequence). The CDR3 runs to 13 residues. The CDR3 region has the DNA TGTGCCAGCTCACGGACAGGGAACGGTGAGCAGTTCTTC. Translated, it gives CASSRTGNGEQFF.

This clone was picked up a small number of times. The CDR3 reads CASSQDLEGRAFF. CDR3 in DNA: TGTGCCAGCAGCCAAGACCTTGAGGGGAGGGCTTTCTTT. V is TRBV14 and J is TRBJ1-1, with D possibly TRBD1 on 5 matching bases. Trimming stripped 0 bases from V and 11 bases from J, with 13 bases between. The CDR3 totals 13 residues. The germline V gene encodes CDR1 SGHDN and CDR2 FVKESK.

CDR3 coding DNA: TGTGCCAGCAGCTTAGGAGGCTCCTCCTATGGCTACACCTTC. Amino acid sequence: CASSLGGSSYGYTF. The V and J genes are TRBV7-2 and TRBJ1-2; D gene unclear. Trimming stripped 1 base from V and 4 bases from J, with 10 bases between. This CDR3 comprises 14 residues. Germline V gives CDR1 SGHTA, CDR2 FQGNSA.

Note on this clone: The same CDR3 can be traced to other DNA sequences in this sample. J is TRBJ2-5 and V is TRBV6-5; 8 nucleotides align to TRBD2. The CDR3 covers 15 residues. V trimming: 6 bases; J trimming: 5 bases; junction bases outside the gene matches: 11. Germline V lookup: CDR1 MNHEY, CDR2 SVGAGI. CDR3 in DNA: TGTGCCAGCAGCCAAATAGCGGGGTCCGTTGAGACCCAGTACTTC. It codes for CASSQIAGSVETQYF.

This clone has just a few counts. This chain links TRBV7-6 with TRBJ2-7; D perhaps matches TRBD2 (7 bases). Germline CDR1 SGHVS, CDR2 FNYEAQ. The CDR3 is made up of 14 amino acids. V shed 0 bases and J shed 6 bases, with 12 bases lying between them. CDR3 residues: CASSLARGGLEQYF. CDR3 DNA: TGTGCCAGCAGCTTAGCCAGGGGAGGGCTCGAGCAGTACTTC.

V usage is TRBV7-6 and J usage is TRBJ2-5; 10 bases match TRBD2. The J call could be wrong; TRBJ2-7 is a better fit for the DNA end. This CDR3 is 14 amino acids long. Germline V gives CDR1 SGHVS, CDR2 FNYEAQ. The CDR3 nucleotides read TGTGCCAGCGGCCCTAGCGGGGGCTCGAACGAGCAGTACTTC. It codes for CASGPSGGSNEQYF.

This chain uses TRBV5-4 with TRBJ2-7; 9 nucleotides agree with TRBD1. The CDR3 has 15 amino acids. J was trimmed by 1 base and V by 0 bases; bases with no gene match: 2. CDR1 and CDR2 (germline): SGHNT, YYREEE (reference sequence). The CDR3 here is CASSLGGQGSYEQYF. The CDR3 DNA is TGTGCCAGCAGCTTGGGGGGACAGGGTTCCTACGAGCAGTACTTC.

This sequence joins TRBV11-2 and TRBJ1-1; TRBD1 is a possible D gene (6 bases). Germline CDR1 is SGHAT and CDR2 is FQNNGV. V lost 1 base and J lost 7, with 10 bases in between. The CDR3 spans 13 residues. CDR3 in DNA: TGTGCCAGCAGCTTAGGTCAGGGGAGTGAAGCTTTCTTT. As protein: CASSLGQGSEAFF. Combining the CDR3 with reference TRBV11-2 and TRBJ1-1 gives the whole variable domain EAGVAQSPRYKIIEKRQSVAFWCNPISGHATLYWYQQILGQGPKLLIQFQNNGVVDDSQLPKDRFSAERLKGVDSTLKIQPAKLEDSAVYLCASSLGQGSEAFFGQGTRLTVV.

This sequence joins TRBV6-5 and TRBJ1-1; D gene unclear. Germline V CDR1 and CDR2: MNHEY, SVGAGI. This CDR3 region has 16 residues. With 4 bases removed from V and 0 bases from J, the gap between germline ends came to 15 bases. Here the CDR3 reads CASSSPGGTMNTEAFF. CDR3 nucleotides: TGTGCCAGCAGTTCCCCCGGCGGAACCATGAACACTGAAGCTTTCTTT.

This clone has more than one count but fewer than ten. DNA for the CDR3: TGCGCCAGCAGAATTGCGGGAAACACTGAAGCTTTCTTT. This gives the protein CASRIAGNTEAFF. This sequence joins TRBV5-1 and TRBJ1-1, with unresolved D. The CDR3 sequence is 13 residues long. V lost 5 bases and J lost 2, with 10 bases in between. CDR1 is SGHRS and CDR2 is YFSETQ in the germline V gene.

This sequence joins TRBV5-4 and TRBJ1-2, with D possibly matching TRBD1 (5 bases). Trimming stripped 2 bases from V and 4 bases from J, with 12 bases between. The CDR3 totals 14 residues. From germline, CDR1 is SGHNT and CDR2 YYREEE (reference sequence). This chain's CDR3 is CASSFTRVVYGYTF. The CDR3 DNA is TGTGCCAGCAGCTTTACCAGGGTTGTCTATGGCTACACCTTC.

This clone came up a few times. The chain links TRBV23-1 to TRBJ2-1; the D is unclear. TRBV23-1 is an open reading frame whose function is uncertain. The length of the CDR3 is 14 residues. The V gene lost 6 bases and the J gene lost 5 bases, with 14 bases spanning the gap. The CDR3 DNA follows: TGCGCCAGCAGAAACTTCGGTGCCGACAATGAGCAGTTCTTC. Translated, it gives CASRNFGADNEQFF.

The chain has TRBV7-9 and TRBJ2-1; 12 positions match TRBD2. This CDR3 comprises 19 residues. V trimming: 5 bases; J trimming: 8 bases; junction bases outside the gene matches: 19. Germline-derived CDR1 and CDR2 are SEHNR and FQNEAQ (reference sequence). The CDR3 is CASSPPQPWTSGNRDEQFF. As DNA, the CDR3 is TGTGCCAGCAGCCCACCTCAACCCTGGACTAGCGGGAATAGGGATGAGCAGTTCTTC.